A single T cell receptor (beta chain) is shown here with its context. Its antigen remains unidentified. The cohort comprised several hundred healthy bone marrow donors. All cohort members were sampled while nominally healthy, although unrecorded immune exposures were likely present. The donor was CMV seropositive and belonged to the group of 250 to 350 seropositive cohort members. Each donor provided a peripheral blood sample, and peripheral blood mononuclear cells were used for TCR beta sequencing. The Qiagen DNeasy Blood Extraction Kit was used to extract genomic DNA from the blood cell samples. This record belongs to a study of cytomegalovirus exposure and HLA in healthy donors (dated by TCRdb to between 2016 and 2019). Context from the whole study: An earlier analysis of under 600 of the donors reported 250 to 300 Gb of sequence data and 117 million unique TCR beta sequences from roughly 200 million T cells. Donor age, sex, ethnicity and CMV serostatus were compiled together with the repertoire data. A handful of DR-DQ haplotypes were handled as single units for association and clustering because linkage in the cohort was strong. Of the roughly 400 genotyped donors, more than 75% were placed in the genetic ancestry cluster associated with self-reported Caucasian donors. HLA typing included class I and class II loci at four-digit resolution. The study used immunosequencing to profile the T cell repertoires of hundreds of subjects and linked those repertoires to cytomegalovirus serostatus. Every discovery cohort repertoire had been produced on one sequencing platform. Typing coverage varied by locus: roughly 629-640 donors for A, B, C, DRB1 and DQB1; approximately 500 for DQA1; 600 to 610 for DPA1; some 470 for DPB1. About 280 gigabases of sequencing data and approximately 85 million unique TCR sequences were included in an early release covering 500 to 750 HLA-typed donors. The study aimed to test whether signatures of past pathogen exposure could be identified by cataloging public T cell receptors. In a later analysis, previously published TCR beta repertoires from hundreds of donors were re-analyzed and high-resolution HLA genotyping was added so that TCR occurrence patterns could be studied. On average, 235,054 unique TCR beta nucleotide sequences were sequenced per donor among 350 to 400 genotyped donors of the cohort, with around 19% of those sequences being non-productive. In a later genetic analysis, genome-wide SNP genotypes for about three fifths of the 666 donors were used, and that subset was treated as a discovery cohort. The later analysis used no new phenotypic data to find candidate immune exposures, relying instead on TCR beta sequences and their occurrence across donors. To decide whether each TCR beta V gene segment behaved as functional or pseudogenic, an earlier analysis of some 570 of the donors relied on high-throughput TCR beta sequencing. A separate validation cohort of roughly 120 different subjects was used in addition to the approximately 640-subject first cohort. High-throughput TCR immunosequencing, statistical association of individual TCRs with disease status, and machine learning were combined to predict cytomegalovirus infection status.

The research as a whole found: The authors suggested that the approach could potentially be generalized to other disease states and immunological phenotypes. Some IMGT-functional V segments, including TRBV6-2 and TRBV6-3, could not be distinguished by the 87-base-pair reads and were therefore excluded. In a later genetic analysis, a missense DCLRE1C variant was associated with V-gene and J-gene trimming of TCR beta chains, and the association was replicated in an independent cohort. Because counts were too low, seventeen rarely observed V segments, including chromosome 9 orphons, were excluded from the earlier analysis of under 650 of the donors. In vitro tests confirmed that a few of the cytomegalovirus-associated TCR beta chains recognize cytomegalovirus antigens. The classifier was reported to diagnose cytomegalovirus status with high specificity and sensitivity in both the original cohort and the validation cohort. The study gave a list of some 150 TCR beta chains associated with cytomegalovirus. In a later analysis, the rate of TCR association differed among HLA loci, with DRB1 alleles having the most associated TCRs and HLA-C alleles having the fewest. Correlated functional status among segregating V segments might be attributable to linkage disequilibrium, but an unknown experimental factor could not be ruled out. An earlier analysis of roughly 570 of the donors showed that most TCR beta V segments appeared in productive rearrangements either about 87% or about 30% of the time, which broadly matched IMGT annotations. In a later analysis, most CMV-associated TCR beta chains were found to appear HLA-restricted, with HLA associations seemingly driven largely by CMV exposure. A further reported finding was that TCR beta sequences accurately predicted the HLA-A and HLA-B alleles for most subjects in the first cohort. In a later analysis, several top co-occurrence clusters were reported to appear linked to parvovirus B19, influenza, CMV and Epstein-Barr virus. For the cohort, immune exposure information was limited to CMV serostatus. A later genetic analysis reported fewer N-insertions in productive TCRs among donors in an Asian-associated ancestry cluster than the roughly 700-donor mean. Across donors, most TCR sequences were observed very rarely, whereas some public TCRs were present in many individuals. A later analysis associated about 17,000 TCR beta sequences with specific HLA alleles at a false discovery rate of 0.05. Sequencing depth was assumed to be roughly uniform across donors in the presence/absence analyses, though that assumption may not hold. In a later analysis, HLA-associated TCR beta chains showed more clonal expansion and lower generation probabilities than non-associated chains that were equally common. HLA typing was unavailable for some donors at each locus, so association tests used only the typed subset. Strong co-occurrence of HLA alleles, especially DR and DQ, made assigning TCR associations to individual alleles difficult. Only TCR beta chains were sequenced in this cohort, and the absence of alpha or paired-chain data limited detectable features. A cluster of highly shared sequence variants was judged likely to be a technical artifact of the sequencing pipeline.

Counted from cysteine to phenylalanine, this CDR3 has 15 amino acids. The sequence is cut down to CDR3 DNA, 45 bases in frame from base 1. From the germline V gene, CDR1 is KGHSH and CDR2 is LQKENI. V is pruned by 3 bases and J by 8 bases, leaving 7 bases of the junction without a gene match. The protocol used for the library was the immunoSEQ multiplex PCR assay. The multiplex PCR relied on a mix of 60 forward primers for TCR Vbeta segments and 13 reverse primers for TCR Jbeta segments. The CDR3 region of rearranged TCR beta genes was amplified from genomic DNA by a multiplex PCR assay. The Illumina HiSeq System was used to sequence the amplified TCR beta libraries as 87-base-pair reads. Processing in the source paper ran as follows. A later analysis counted around 72 million unique TCR beta chains across the 550 to 800 repertoires, and approximately 11 million of these chains were shared by at least two donors. To remove PCR and sequencing errors, raw reads were error-corrected and collapsed into unique sequences using a nearest-neighbor algorithm that merged closely related sequences. V, D and J gene segments were assigned by aligning CDR3 sequences to IMGT reference sequences. For a sequence to be retained, a match of at least six nucleotides was required to both a V gene segment and a J gene segment. A rearrangement counted as productive if the CDR3 had no stop codons and remained in frame with V and J, and every other rearrangement counted as non-productive. CDR3 was defined by IMGT convention, running from the second conserved V-encoded cysteine to the conserved J-encoded phenylalanine. The earlier analysis of a few hundred of the donors excluded sequences that lacked an unambiguous match to a single V gene segment. An earlier analysis of just under 600 of the donors called V segments functional above 56.7% productive rearrangements and segregating when the between-donor standard deviation exceeded 5%. A statistical classification framework was built to diagnose cytomegalovirus status from the catalog of TCR beta chain sequences. In a later analysis, TCR nucleotide sequences were compared against IMGT/GENE-DB human TR gene sequences so that V and J genes could be assigned. The TCRdist pipeline was used in a later analysis to assign CDR3 sequences and most-parsimonious VDJ recombination scenarios. In a later analysis, every TCR beta chain was defined by the combination of its CDR3 amino acid sequence and its V-gene family, and reads without a unique V-gene family were dropped. In a later analysis, some 600 highly shared, low-generation-probability nucleotide sequences were removed to address suspected cross-contamination and a sequencing artifact. For each public chain, a later analysis derived a clonal expansion index from normalized ranks of inferred template counts within each repertoire. Generation probabilities in a later analysis came from a VDJ recombination model fitted to out-of-frame rearrangements, and those results were checked against IGoR. In a later analysis, hypergeometric tests were used to score TCR-TCR, TCR-HLA and TCR-CMV co-occurrence, with a repertoire-size bias correction applied to TCR pairs. To estimate false discovery rates, a later analysis permuted the HLA or CMV assignments 20 times. In a later analysis, co-occurring TCRs were grouped using DBSCAN, with TCRdist sequence similarity added in when clustering inside HLA-allele-positive subsets. Repertoires with fewer than 30,000 or more than 120,000 public chains, plus five repertoires with anomalous nucleotide sharing, were excluded from co-occurrence clustering. TCRdb holds this immuneACCESS table with in-frame rearrangements only. Some clones are missing; in checked studies, unresolved V genes explain under half, and the rest has no known cause. V, J and clone size are those of that table, while D and trimming were read from the DNA. The sample's table lists a count of tens of thousands of clones. About a fifth of the sample is in the top ten clones.

The receptor comes from a man aged 55 to 70 in good health and CMV-seropositive. The rearrangement joined TRBV18 to TRBJ2-1, with 10 bases aligning to TRBD1. The specimen was PBMCs. The CDR3 sequence is CASSPWTGGGDEQFF. The sequenced DNA is TGTGCCAGCTCACCCTGGACAGGGGGAGGGGATGAGCAGTTCTTC.